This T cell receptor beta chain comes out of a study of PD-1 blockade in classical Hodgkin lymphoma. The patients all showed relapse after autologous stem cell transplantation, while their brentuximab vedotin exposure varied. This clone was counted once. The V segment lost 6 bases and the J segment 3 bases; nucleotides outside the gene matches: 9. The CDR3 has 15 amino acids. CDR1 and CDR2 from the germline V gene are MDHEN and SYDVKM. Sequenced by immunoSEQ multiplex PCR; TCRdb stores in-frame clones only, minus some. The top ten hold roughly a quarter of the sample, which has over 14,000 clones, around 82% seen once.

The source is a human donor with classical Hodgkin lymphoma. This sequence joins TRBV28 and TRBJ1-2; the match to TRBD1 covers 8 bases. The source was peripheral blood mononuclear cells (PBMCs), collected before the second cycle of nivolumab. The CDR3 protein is CASSPRGRTYYGYTF. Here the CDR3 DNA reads TGTGCCAGCAGCCCCAGGGGGCGGACCTACTATGGCTACACCTTC.